Following are 19 T cell receptor beta chains from one sample sequenced in a study of cytomegalovirus exposure and HLA in healthy donors. In the PCR, 60 Vbeta and 13 Jbeta primers were used. TCRdb keeps only in-frame clones here, not all; method: immunoSEQ multiplex PCR. The sample carries about 77,000 clones, about three quarters recorded once. Material: PBMCs. These receptors were taken from a man aged 35 to 55 in good health and CMV-seronegative.

V usage is TRBV19 and J usage is TRBJ1-2, with 7 bases identical to TRBD1. V lost 3 bases to trimming and J lost 4 bases; unmatched junction nucleotides: 11. From germline, CDR1 is LNHDA and CDR2 SQIVND (reference sequence). The CDR3 is 16 amino acids. The CDR3: CASSIPLTGTTYGYTF. CDR3 nucleotides: TGTGCCAGTAGTATCCCTTTGACAGGGACCACCTATGGCTACACCTTC.

The rearrangement links TRBV19 to TRBJ1-5; TRBD1 matches 11 bases. This CDR3 comprises 13 residues. The germline CDR1 and CDR2 sequences are LNHDA and SQIVND (reference sequence). The junction had 11 bases not matched to a gene; V was cut back by 6 bases and J by 16 bases. The CDR3 sequence is CASSPDRGRPGHF. The DNA for the CDR3 is TGTGCCAGTAGCCCGGACAGGGGGCGTCCAGGCCATTTT.

V usage is TRBV28 and J usage is TRBJ2-6; 9 bases align to TRBD1. V lost 2 bases to trimming and J lost 1 base; unmatched junction nucleotides: 12. Germline loops: CDR1 MDHEN, CDR2 SYDVKM. The CDR3 runs 20 residues. Written as DNA, the CDR3 is TGTGCCAGCAGTTTAACTATAGGACGGACAGGGGTTTCTGGGGCCAACGTCCTGACTTTC. It translates to CASSLTIGRTGVSGANVLTF.

The table lists this clone with a few counts. The genes are TRBV6-5 and TRBJ1-2; a possible D gene is TRBD1 (5 bases). With 6 bases removed from V and 1 base from J, the gap between germline ends came to 15 bases. The CDR3 totals 15 residues. CDR1 and CDR2 from the germline V gene are MNHEY and SVGAGI. The DNA of the CDR3 is TGTGCCAGCAGGCTACAGGTGTCATATAACTATGGCTACACCTTC. It specifies CASRLQVSYNYGYTF.

The J gene is TRBJ2-7, the V gene TRBV28, with D unresolved. The germline CDR1 and CDR2 sequences are MDHEN and SYDVKM. This CDR3 has 12 amino acids. Trimming took 6 bases from V and 3 from J, leaving 9 bases between them. The CDR3 reads CASRARRYEQYF. The CDR3 bases are TGTGCCAGCAGGGCCAGGCGCTACGAGCAGTACTTC.

The J gene is TRBJ2-5, the V gene TRBV5-1; 10 bases map to TRBD2. Trimming cost V 0 bases and J 4 bases; bases outside gene matches: 6. This CDR3 spans 16 amino acids. Looked up from germline, CDR1 is SGHRS and CDR2 is YFSETQ. The CDR3 nucleotides read TGCGCCAGCAGCTTGGGCTCTAGCGGGAGTTCAGAGACCCAGTACTTC. This encodes CASSLGSSGSSETQYF.

V gene TRBV6-5 combines with J gene TRBJ2-7; 10 bases fit TRBD2. V was pared by 9 bases and J by 4 bases, with 6 bases of the junction left unmatched. Germline V gene data show CDR1 as MNHEY and CDR2 as SVGAGI. The CDR3 spans 13 residues. CDR3 loop: CASSRTSGYEQYF. The CDR3 DNA sequence: TGTGCCAGTTCAAGGACTAGCGGATACGAGCAGTACTTC.

The V gene is TRBV19, the J gene TRBJ1-5; no definite D call. The CDR3 has 15 amino acids. Trimming shortened V by 2 bases and J by 6 bases, and 14 bases separated the two germline ends. Germline V CDR1 and CDR2: LNHDA, SQIVND (reference sequence). The CDR3, as DNA: TGTGCCAGTAGTATACTAGTCGGCAGTTCTCAGCCCCAGCATTTT. Protein: CASSILVGSSQPQHF.

DNA for the CDR3: TGTGCCAGCAGTTTGAGCGGTATTTCCTACGAGCAGTACTTC. Residues: CASSLSGISYEQYF. The V and J genes are TRBV27 and TRBJ2-7; D is perhaps TRBD2 (5 bases). Germline CDR1 MNHEY, CDR2 SMNVEV (reference sequence). V dropped 3 bases and J dropped 1 base, with 10 bases sitting between them. The CDR3 is made up of 14 amino acids.

This chain connects TRBV4-2 to TRBJ1-2; 7 bases map to TRBD1. This CDR3 has 16 amino acids. V trimming: 0 bases; J trimming: 5 bases; junction bases outside the gene matches: 9. Germline V gene sequence: CDR1 LGHNA, CDR2 YNFKEQ. Written as DNA, the CDR3 is TGTGCCAGCAGCCAAGAGTTCGGACAGGTTGTATATGGCTACACCTTC. Residues: CASSQEFGQVVYGYTF.

V and J are TRBV5-1 and TRBJ1-1, with D possibly being TRBD1 (5 bases). Trimming left V 3 bases short and J 5 bases short, with 8 bases between. CDR1 is SGHRS, CDR2 YFSETQ, per germline. The CDR3 totals 12 residues. This chain's CDR3 is CASSSRDTEAFF. In DNA form, the CDR3 reads TGCGCCAGCAGCTCCAGGGATACTGAAGCTTTCTTT.

The chain employs TRBV4-2 and TRBJ1-1; no clear D. The CDR3 sequence is 14 residues long. Trimming left V 0 bases short and J 1 base short, with 6 bases between. Germline loops: CDR1 LGHNA, CDR2 YNFKEQ. CDR3: CASSQDLANTEAFF. As DNA, the CDR3 is TGTGCCAGCAGCCAAGATCTAGCGAACACTGAAGCTTTCTTT.

This clone appeared a few times. The chain uses TRBV5-1 and TRBJ1-1; possible D gene TRBD1, 6 bases. The CDR3 contains 14 residues. V lost 0 bases and J lost 8, with 14 bases in between. Germline V gene data show CDR1 as SGHRS and CDR2 as YFSETQ. CDR3 sequence: CASSLVGGQLEAFF. In nucleotides, the CDR3 is TGCGCCAGCAGCTTGGTAGGCGGACAGCTCGAAGCTTTCTTT.

This rearrangement joins TRBV5-1 to TRBJ1-2, with D perhaps matching TRBD1 (5 bases). CDR3 size: 13 residues. Germline V gene sequence: CDR1 SGHRS, CDR2 YFSETQ. Trimming took off 0 bases at V and 7 bases at J, with 10 bases between the two ends. In DNA, the CDR3 is TGCGCCAGCAGCTTGGAAGGGGAACGTGGCTACACCTTC. Translated: CASSLEGERGYTF.

The chain employs TRBV10-3 and TRBJ1-2; 8 bases map to TRBD1. This CDR3 is 15 amino acids long. The V and J ends lost 6 bases and 0 bases, in that order; junction bases with no gene match: 6. Germline lookup yields CDR1 ENHRY and CDR2 SYGVKD. CDR3 coding DNA: TGTGCCATCAGCAACCCGGGACAGGCTAACTATGGCTACACCTTC. Translating it yields CAISNPGQANYGYTF.

The chain links TRBV7-9 to TRBJ2-1, with 8 nucleotides matching TRBD1. Per germline, CDR1 SEHNR and CDR2 FQNEAQ (reference sequence). V dropped 1 base and J dropped 7; count of bases not matched to a gene: 6. The CDR3 runs 15 residues. CDR3 loop: CASSLGRGRWNEQFF. CDR3 bases: TGTGCCAGCAGCTTAGGCAGGGGGCGGTGGAATGAGCAGTTCTTC.

The rearrangement uses TRBV11-2 and TRBJ2-7, with 8 bases lining up with TRBD2. Germline assignment: CDR1 SGHAT and CDR2 FQNNGV. The V segment lost 6 bases and the J segment 3 bases; nucleotides outside the gene matches: 16. This CDR3 is 17 amino acids long. The CDR3 loop reads CASRPGRGRAGDYEQYF. In nucleotides, the CDR3 is TGTGCCAGCAGGCCCGGGAGGGGCAGGGCAGGGGACTACGAGCAGTACTTC.

The chain has TRBV28 and TRBJ2-1; D not resolved. V was trimmed by 4 bases and J by 7 bases, leaving 11 bases between them. The germline gives CDR1 MDHEN, CDR2 SYDVKM. The CDR3 has 13 residues. The CDR3 is CASSSLHKNEQFF. In DNA form, the CDR3 reads TGTGCCAGCAGTTCCCTCCACAAAAATGAGCAGTTCTTC.

The genes are TRBV18 and TRBJ1-5; D is unclear. The germline V and J ends were trimmed by 2 bases and 2 bases, with 4 bases remaining between them. This CDR3 is 13 amino acids long. The germline V gene encodes CDR1 KGHSH and CDR2 LQKENI. The CDR3 sequence is CASSPGRNQPQHF. CDR3 sequence (DNA): TGTGCCAGCTCACCAGGGCGCAATCAGCCCCAGCATTTT.